This T cell receptor beta chain was recorded in a study of blood T cell repertoires in COVID-19. Sequencing used immunoSEQ multiplex PCR; TCRdb keeps in-frame clones, though not all of them. The sample consists of around 140,000 clones, 84% of them appearing once. CDR1 is LNHDA, CDR2 SQIVND, per germline (reference sequence). CDR3 length equals 15 residues. The junction had 5 bases not matched to a gene; V was cut back by 3 bases and J by 5 bases. The sequencing sample was made of peripheral blood. The TCR was taken from a human donor in a cohort sampled during active COVID-19. The J gene is TRBJ2-1, the V gene TRBV19; 9 bases match TRBD2. The CDR3 loop reads CASSISLAGNNEQFF. The CDR3 DNA follows: TGTGCCAGTAGTATTTCGCTAGCGGGAAACAATGAGCAGTTCTTC.